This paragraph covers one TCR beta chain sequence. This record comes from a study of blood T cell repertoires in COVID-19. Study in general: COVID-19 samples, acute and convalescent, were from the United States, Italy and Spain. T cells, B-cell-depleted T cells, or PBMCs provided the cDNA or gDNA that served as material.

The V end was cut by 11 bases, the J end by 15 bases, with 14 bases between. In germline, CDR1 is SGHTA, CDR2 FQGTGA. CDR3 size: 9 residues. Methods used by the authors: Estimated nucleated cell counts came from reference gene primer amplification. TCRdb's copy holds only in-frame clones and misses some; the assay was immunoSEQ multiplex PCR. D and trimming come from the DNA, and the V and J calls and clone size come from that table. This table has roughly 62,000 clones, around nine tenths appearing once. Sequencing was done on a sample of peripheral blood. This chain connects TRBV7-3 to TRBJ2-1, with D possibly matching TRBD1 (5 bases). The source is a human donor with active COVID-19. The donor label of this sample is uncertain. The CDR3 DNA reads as TGTGCCCCGGTATTAAGGGGGTTCTTC. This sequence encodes CAPVLRGFF.